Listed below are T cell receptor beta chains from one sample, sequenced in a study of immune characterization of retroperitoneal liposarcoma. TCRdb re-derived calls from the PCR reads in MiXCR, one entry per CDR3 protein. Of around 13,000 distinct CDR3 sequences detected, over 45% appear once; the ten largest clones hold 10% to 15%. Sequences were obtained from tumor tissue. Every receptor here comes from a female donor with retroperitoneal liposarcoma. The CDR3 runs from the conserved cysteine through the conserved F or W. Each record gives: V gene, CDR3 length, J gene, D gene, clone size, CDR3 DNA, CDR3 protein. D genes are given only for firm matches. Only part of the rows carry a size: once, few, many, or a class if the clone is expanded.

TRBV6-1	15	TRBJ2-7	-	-	TGTGCCAGCAGTGAGACGTCCCCTTTGGGTCTCGAGCAGTACTTC	CASSETSPLGLEQYF
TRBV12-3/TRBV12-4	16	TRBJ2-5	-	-	TGTGCCAGCAGTTTTTGGGGGGAGCCGTACTACAATGAGCAGTACTTC	CASSFWGEPYYNEQYF
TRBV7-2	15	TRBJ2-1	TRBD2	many	TGTGCCAGCAGCTCGACGGCGGGAGGACGGAATGAGCAGTTCTTC	CASSSTAGGRNEQFF
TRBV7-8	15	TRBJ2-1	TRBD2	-	TGTGCCAGCAGCTTAGAGGGACTAGCGGGTTGGGAGCAGTTCTTC	CASSLEGLAGWEQFF
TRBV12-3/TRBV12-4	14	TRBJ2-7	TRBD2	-	TGTGCCAGCAGACGGGGGGGTTTTTACTACGAGCAGTACTTC	CASRRGGFYYEQYF
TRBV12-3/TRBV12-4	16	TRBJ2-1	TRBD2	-	TGTGCCAGCAGTTGGCCTAGCGGGATGGCTTTCGGTAGGCAGTTCTTC	CASSWPSGMAFGRQFF
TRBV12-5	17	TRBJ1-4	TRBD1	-	TGTGCTAGTGGTTTGGTACAGGGGCAGGGCTTCAATGAAAAACTGTTTTTT	CASGLVQGQGFNEKLFF
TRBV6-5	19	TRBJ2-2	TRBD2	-	TGTGCCAGCAGTTCTCCGGGACTAGCGGGGGGCCGTATCACCGGGGAGCTGTTTTTT	CASSSPGLAGGRITGELFF
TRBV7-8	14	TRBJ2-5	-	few	TGTGCCAGCAGCTTAGCGGTAGAACAAGAGACCCAGTACTTC	CASSLAVEQETQYF
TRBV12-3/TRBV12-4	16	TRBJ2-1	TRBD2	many	TGTGCCAGCAGTTCTAGCGGAGGCCGCTCCTACAATGAGCAGTTCTTC	CASSSSGGRSYNEQFF
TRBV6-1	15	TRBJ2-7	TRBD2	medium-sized	TGTGCCAGCACAAGCTCGCTAGCGGGAGACAATGAGCAGTACTTC	CASTSSLAGDNEQYF
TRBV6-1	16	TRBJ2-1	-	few	TGTGCCAGCAGTGCATTGACCGGGACACACGCCTACGAGCAGTTCTTC	CASSALTGTHAYEQFF
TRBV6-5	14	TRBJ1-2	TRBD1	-	TGTGCCAGCAGTTACGGGGGACAGCCATATGGCTACACCTTC	CASSYGGQPYGYTF
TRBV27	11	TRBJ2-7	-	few	TGTGCCAGCAGTTCCTCTTACGAGCAGTACTTC	CASSSSYEQYF
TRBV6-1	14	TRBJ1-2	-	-	TGTGCCAGCAGTGAACATCAGGGATCCTATGGCTACACCTTC	CASSEHQGSYGYTF
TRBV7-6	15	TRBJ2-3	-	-	TGTGCCAGCAGCTTAGATATCCTCCGCACAGATACGCAGTATTTT	CASSLDILRTDTQYF